This TCR beta chain was identified during a study of blood T cells in healthy people across ages. The CDR3 contains 17 residues. Germline CDR1 DFQATT, CDR2 SNEGSKA (reference sequence). Alongside a J-beta primer mix, a sample-barcoded 5' primer served in a second PCR lasting about 7 to 11 cycles. TCRdb ran MiXCR on the 5' RACE reads and lists one entry per CDR3 protein. The data show about 830,000 distinct CDR3 sequences, approximately 67% seen once. The receptor was derived from a man aged 30 to 45 in good health. The sequenced material came from blood. This rearrangement joins TRBV20-1 to TRBJ2-5; possible D gene TRBD1, 5 bases. The J call may be mistaken, given a closer DNA end match to TRBJ2-7. This CDR3 reads CSARQGSRAKRPLEQYF. Written as DNA, the CDR3 is TGCAGTGCTAGACAGGGCTCGCGCGCCAAACGTCCCCTCGAGCAGTACTTC.